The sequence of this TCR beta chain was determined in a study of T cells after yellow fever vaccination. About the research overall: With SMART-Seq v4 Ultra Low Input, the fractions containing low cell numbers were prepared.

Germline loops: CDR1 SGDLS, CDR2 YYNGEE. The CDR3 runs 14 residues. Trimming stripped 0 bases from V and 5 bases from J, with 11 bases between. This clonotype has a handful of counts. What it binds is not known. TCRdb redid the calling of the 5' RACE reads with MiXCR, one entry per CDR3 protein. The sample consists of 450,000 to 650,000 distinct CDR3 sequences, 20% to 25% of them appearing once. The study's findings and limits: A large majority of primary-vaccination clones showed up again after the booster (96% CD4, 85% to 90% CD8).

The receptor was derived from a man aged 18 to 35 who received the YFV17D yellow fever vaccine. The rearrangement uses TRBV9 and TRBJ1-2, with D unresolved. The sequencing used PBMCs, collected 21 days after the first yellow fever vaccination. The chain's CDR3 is CASSVEVDPYGYTF. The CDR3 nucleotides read TGTGCCAGCAGCGTAGAAGTAGACCCATATGGCTACACCTTC.